This T cell receptor (beta chain) is from a study of T cells after yellow fever vaccination. Findings and caveats of the study: The study found a weaker secondary response that peaked faster, day 5 versus 15.

As TCR cDNA was made by 5'RACE template switching, a universal primer site and UMIs were added. TCRdb recomputed calls from the 5' RACE reads with MiXCR, one row per CDR3 protein. The repertoire holds a few hundred thousand distinct CDR3 sequences, with over 8% as singletons. CDR1 and CDR2 from the germline V gene are SGHRS and YFSETQ. The CDR3 runs to 15 residues. V lost 0 bases and J 4 bases, leaving 10 bases between the germline ends. Notes on this clonotype: Its antigen is undetermined.

The chain combines TRBV5-1 with TRBJ2-2, with a possible D match to TRBD1 (5 bases). The sequence came from a man between 18 and 29 years old who received the YFV17D yellow fever vaccine. The sample in question was PBMCs, obtained on the day of the first yellow fever vaccination. This chain's CDR3 is CASSLGGHGTGELFF. The CDR3, as DNA: TGCGCCAGCAGCTTGGGGGGCCACGGCACCGGGGAGCTGTTTTTT.